The 13 T cell receptor beta chains reported below all come from one sample, sequenced in a study of OX40 agonist ivuxolimab in advanced cancers. Only in-frame clones appear in the TCRdb table, and some are missing; sequencing was by immunoSEQ multiplex PCR. The sample carries approximately 50,000 clones, roughly 89% recorded once. The material sequenced was CD4+ or CD8+ T cells sorted from blood, taken in a trial of the OX40 agonist ivuxolimab. These receptors originate from an adult with an advanced solid tumor such as melanoma, head and neck, liver or kidney cancer.

This clone was found once. This chain connects TRBV5-1 to TRBJ2-5, with unresolved D. Germline-derived CDR1 and CDR2 are SGHRS and YFSETQ. Trimming pared 5 bases from V and 2 bases from J, leaving 19 bases between. The CDR3 is 16 residues long. The DNA for the CDR3 is TGCGCCAGCAGTAAGGCTCTTTTTGAAAGTCAAGAGACCCAGTACTTC. It specifies CASSKALFESQETQYF.

V is TRBV4-1 and J is TRBJ2-3; 11 nucleotides align to TRBD2. J lost 6 bases, V lost 4 bases, and 6 bases had no gene match. The CDR3 has 15 residues. CDR1 and CDR2 from the germline V gene are MGHRA and YSYEKL. The CDR3 DNA reads as TGCGCCAGCAGCCCCTATAGCGGGGGGGCGGATACGCAGTATTTT. Its translation: CASSPYSGGADTQYF.

V and J are TRBV6-1 and TRBJ1-5; maybe TRBD1 (5 bases). From germline, CDR1 is MNHNS and CDR2 SASEGT. This CDR3 is built from 15 residues. With 6 bases removed from V and 0 bases from J, the gap between germline ends came to 12 bases. In DNA form, the CDR3 reads TGTGCCAGCAGGCCGGGGGGGGTTAGCAATCAGCCCCAGCATTTT. It codes for CASRPGGVSNQPQHF.

With respect to this clone: This CDR3 is also generated by other DNA sequences in the sample. The CDR3 region is CASSVGQGRTEAFF. The DNA of the CDR3 is TGTGCCAGCAGCGTGGGACAGGGGAGGACTGAAGCTTTCTTT. The chain couples TRBV9 to TRBJ1-1; TRBD1 agrees at 10 bases. Germline loops: CDR1 SGDLS, CDR2 YYNGEE. The J segment lost 5 bases and the V segment lost 2 bases, leaving 3 bases of the junction unmatched. The CDR3 runs 14 residues.

The V gene is TRBV30, the J gene TRBJ1-2; TRBD1 matches at 8 bases. This CDR3 is built from 13 residues. The germline V gene encodes CDR1 GTSNPN and CDR2 SVGIG (reference sequence). V shed 3 bases, J shed 8 bases, and the junction held 8 bases outside the gene matches. The CDR3 sequence: CAWSQGAASGYTF. DNA of the CDR3: TGTGCCTGGAGCCAGGGGGCGGCTTCGGGCTACACCTTC.

In this sample, this clone turned up once. V usage is TRBV5-4 and J usage is TRBJ2-3, with D hard to call. Germline lookup yields CDR1 SGHNT and CDR2 YYREEE (reference sequence). CDR3 size: 15 residues. V gave up 4 bases and J gave up 1 base, with 13 bases separating them. The CDR3 here is CASSRSGSRTDTQYF. In nucleotides, the CDR3 is TGTGCCAGCAGCCGTTCTGGGTCACGCACAGATACGCAGTATTTT. Full variable domain (rest looked up from reference TRBV5-4 and TRBJ2-3): ETGVTQSPTHLIKTRGQQVTLRCSSQSGHNTVSWYQQALGQGPQFIFQYYREEENGRGNFPPRFSGLQFPNYSSELNVNALELDDSALYLCASSRSGSRTDTQYFGPGTRLTVL.

The rearrangement joins TRBV30 to TRBJ1-5; TRBD1 might be the D (6 bases). V was trimmed by 1 base and J by 1 base, leaving 14 bases between them. The germline V gene has CDR1 GTSNPN and CDR2 SVGIG (reference sequence). This CDR3 contains 16 residues. The CDR3 DNA reads TGTGCCTGGAGTGCATTAGGGGGTACAAGCAATCAGCCCCAGCATTTT. As protein: CAWSALGGTSNQPQHF.

Only a few counts were recorded for this clone. The chain couples TRBV2 to TRBJ2-3; D is perhaps TRBD1 or TRBD2 (5 bases each). This CDR3 has 13 amino acids. V lost 8 bases, J lost 0 bases, and 9 bases lay in between. Germline lookup yields CDR1 SNHLY and CDR2 FYNNEI. The CDR3 spells CASGDQSTDTQYF. The CDR3 region has the DNA TGTGCCAGCGGGGACCAAAGCACAGATACGCAGTATTTT.

The V and J genes are TRBV7-9 and TRBJ2-2; 7 bases are shared with TRBD2. The CDR3 length is 15 residues. After removal of 3 bases from V and 1 base from J, the junction contained 2 bases not matched to a gene. Looked up from germline, CDR1 is SEHNR and CDR2 is FQNEAQ (reference sequence). CDR3 in DNA: TGTGCCAGCAGCTTTTGGGAGGGGAACACCGGGGAGCTGTTTTTT. The encoded protein is CASSFWEGNTGELFF.

The chain couples TRBV6-5 to TRBJ2-5, with 9 bases that match TRBD2. V was pared by 6 bases and J by 5 bases, with 4 bases of the junction left unmatched. The CDR3 has 13 amino acids. From germline, CDR1 is MNHEY and CDR2 SVGAGI. The chain's CDR3 is CASRIAGEETQYF. CDR3 nucleotides: TGTGCCAGCAGGATAGCGGGGGAGGAGACCCAGTACTTC.

The chain combines TRBV21-1 with TRBJ2-5; the table's D call TRBD1 went unverified against the DNA. TRBV21-1 is a recognized pseudogene. The CDR3 loop spans 14 amino acids. The CDR3 here is CASPRGFKQETQYF. The CDR3 region has the DNA TGTGCCAGCCCAAGGGGGTTTAAACAAGAGACCCAGTACTTC.

The J gene is TRBJ1-3, the V gene TRBV9; D ambiguous. In germline, CDR1 is SGDLS, CDR2 YYNGEE. The germline V and J ends were trimmed by 3 bases and 3 bases, with 10 bases remaining between them. The CDR3 contains 14 residues. As DNA, the CDR3 is TGTGCCAGCAGCGGTAGGGTCCGTGGAAACACCATATATTTT. It is translated as CASSGRVRGNTIYF.

The rearrangement uses TRBV14 and TRBJ2-5; 7 positions agree with TRBD1. Germline CDR1 and CDR2: SGHDN and FVKESK. Trimming cost V 4 bases and J 2 bases; bases outside gene matches: 13. The CDR3 covers 17 residues. The chain's CDR3 is CASSRFGRGSQQETQYF. CDR3 DNA: TGTGCCAGCAGCCGTTTCGGCAGGGGGAGCCAACAAGAGACCCAGTACTTC.